This T cell receptor (beta chain) is drawn from a study of control samples from healthy donors and cancer patients (dated by TCRdb to about 2020). Library construction relied on the immunoSEQ multiplex PCR assay. TCRdb retrieved this table from immuneACCESS and kept in-frame rearrangements only. Not all clones are present; in checked studies, unresolved V genes account for under half, and no reason is known for the remainder. Per the sample table, the count is under 200,000 clones. Of the sample, roughly 2.2% falls within the top ten clones. As to this clone: The antigen it recognizes is unknown.

V lost 2 bases and J lost 7 bases, and the count of bases not matched to a germline gene is 8. From a lookup of the germline V gene, CDR1 and CDR2 are MGHRA and YSYEKL. CDR3 length: 15 amino acids, cysteine to phenylalanine. Left in the record is the CDR3 DNA by itself, 45 bases read in frame from the first base. Sample: blood. The chain links TRBV4-1 with TRBJ1-5; 7 middle bases align to TRBD1. The sequence was obtained from a woman in her 30s in good health. The bases are TGCGCCAGCAGCCAACTGACAGGGATGGGCCAGCCCCAGCATTTT. This translates into CASSQLTGMGQPQHF.